Detailed here is one TCR beta chain. Self-reported history from a screening survey and questionnaire set each donor's cohort. This sample is part of a study of blood T cell repertoires in COVID-19. Sequenced by immunoSEQ multiplex PCR; TCRdb stores in-frame clones only, minus some. The sample contains about 240,000 clones, approximately 83% of which appear only once. Germline V gene lookup returns CDR1 SGHKS and CDR2 YYEKEE (reference sequence). The CDR3 is 13 residues long. With 1 base removed from V and 5 bases from J, the gap between germline ends came to 9 bases. The receptor comes from a woman aged 40 to 49 with acute COVID-19. The sequencing input was PBMCs or T cells enriched from blood (not recorded which). This sequence joins TRBV5-5 and TRBJ2-5, with D possibly matching TRBD1 (5 bases). For the CDR3, the DNA is TGTGCCAGCAGCTTGTCCAGGGCCGAGACCCAGTACTTC. It yields the protein CASSLSRAETQYF.